This T cell receptor beta chain is drawn from a study of cytomegalovirus exposure and HLA in healthy donors. Study-level findings and limits: Analysis was carried out at a later point, and it linked a missense DCLRE1C variant to TCR beta V- and J-gene trimming.

Comments on this clone: Its antigen is unidentified.

It was with 60 Vbeta and 13 Jbeta primers that the PCR ran. Using immunoSEQ multiplex PCR, the repertoire was profiled, and TCRdb retains in-frame clones only, with some absent. The repertoire includes 18,000 or so clones, about 74% of them detected once, and roughly 3.7% sits in the top ten. This receptor was taken from a man aged 18 to 30 in good health and CMV-seronegative. Sequencing was done on a sample of PBMCs.

The CDR3 reads CAFQPGQGWNTEAFF. Here the CDR3 DNA reads TGTGCCTTCCAACCGGGACAGGGGTGGAACACTGAAGCTTTCTTT. The gene calls are TRBV30 and TRBJ1-1, with 10 positions matching TRBD1. Germline-derived CDR1 and CDR2 are GTSNPN and SVGIG (reference sequence). The length of the CDR3 is 15 residues. Germline trimming cut 7 bases from V and 1 base from J; bases unmatched to any gene: 9.